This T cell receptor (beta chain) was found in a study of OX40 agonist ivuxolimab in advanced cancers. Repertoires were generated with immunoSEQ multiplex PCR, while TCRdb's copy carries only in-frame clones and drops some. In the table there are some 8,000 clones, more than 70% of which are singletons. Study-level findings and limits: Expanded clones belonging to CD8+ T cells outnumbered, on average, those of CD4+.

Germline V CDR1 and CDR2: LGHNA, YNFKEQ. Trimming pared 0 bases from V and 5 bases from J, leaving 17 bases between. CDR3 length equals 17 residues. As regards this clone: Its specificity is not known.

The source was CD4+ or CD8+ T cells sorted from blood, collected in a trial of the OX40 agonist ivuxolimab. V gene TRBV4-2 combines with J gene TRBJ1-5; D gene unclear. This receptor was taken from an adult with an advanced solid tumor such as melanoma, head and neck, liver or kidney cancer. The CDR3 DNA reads TGTGCCAGCAGCCAAGATATCTCGACGGGTAGATATCAGCCCCAGCATTTT. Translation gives CASSQDISTGRYQPQHF.